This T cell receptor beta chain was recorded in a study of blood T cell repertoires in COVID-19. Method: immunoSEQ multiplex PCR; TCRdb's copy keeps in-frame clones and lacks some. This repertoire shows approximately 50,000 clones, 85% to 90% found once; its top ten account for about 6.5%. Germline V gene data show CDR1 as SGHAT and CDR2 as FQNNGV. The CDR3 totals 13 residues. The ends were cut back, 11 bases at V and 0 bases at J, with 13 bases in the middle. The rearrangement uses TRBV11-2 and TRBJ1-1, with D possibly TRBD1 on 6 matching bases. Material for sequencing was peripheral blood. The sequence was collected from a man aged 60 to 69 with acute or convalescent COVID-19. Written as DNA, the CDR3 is TGTGCCTCTAAGACAGGCTTGAACACTGAAGCTTTCTTT. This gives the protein CASKTGLNTEAFF.